This TCR beta chain was found in a study of blood T cell repertoires in COVID-19. Sequencing used immunoSEQ multiplex PCR; TCRdb keeps in-frame clones, though not all of them. The table records about 170,000 clones, 65% to 85% of them present only once. The CDR3 length is 12 residues. Trimming stripped 4 bases from V and 2 bases from J, with 4 bases between. CDR1 and CDR2 from the germline V gene are SGHNT and YENEEA. The specimen sequenced was peripheral blood. This chain connects TRBV11-3 to TRBJ2-3; D is undetermined. This receptor was obtained from a woman aged 55-70 years with acute or convalescent COVID-19. DNA for the CDR3: TGTGCCAGCAGCTCCTTCACAGATACGCAGTATTTT. Encoded protein: CASSSFTDTQYF.